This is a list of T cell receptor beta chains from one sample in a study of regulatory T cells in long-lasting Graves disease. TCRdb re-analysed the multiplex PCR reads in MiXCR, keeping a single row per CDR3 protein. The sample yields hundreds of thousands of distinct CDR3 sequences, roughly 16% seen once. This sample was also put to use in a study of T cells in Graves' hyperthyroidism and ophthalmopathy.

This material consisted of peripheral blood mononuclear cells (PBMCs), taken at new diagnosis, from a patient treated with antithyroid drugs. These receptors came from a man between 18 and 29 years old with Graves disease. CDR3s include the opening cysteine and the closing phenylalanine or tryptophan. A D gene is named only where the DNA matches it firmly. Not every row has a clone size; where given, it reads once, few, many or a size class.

TGTGCCAGCAGCTTAGCTTACGACAGGGATGGCTACACCTTC	CASSLAYDRDGYTF	many	TRBV7-9	TRBD1	TRBJ1-2
TGTGCCACCAGTGATCCACCGGGTTTCAGAGAGACCCAGTACTTC	CATSDPPGFRETQYF	many	TRBV24-1	NA	TRBJ2-5
TGTGCCAGCAGTTACTCGGAGCCAGGTGGAAACACCATATATTTT	CASSYSEPGGNTIYF	few	TRBV6-6	NA	TRBJ1-3
TGTGCCAGCAGTTTATACCTCGGGACAGGGGGAATTGGAAACACTGAAGCTTTCTTT	CASSLYLGTGGIGNTEAFF	many	TRBV28	TRBD1	TRBJ1-1
TGTGCCAGCAGCGTCGCCGGGACAGGGGGCTTTGGCTACACCTTC	CASSVAGTGGFGYTF	many	TRBV9	TRBD1	TRBJ1-2
TGCGCCAGCTCTAAATTAGGGAGCTCCTACAATGAGCAGTTCTTC	CASSKLGSSYNEQFF	NA	TRBV4-1	NA	TRBJ2-1
TGTGCCAGCAGTGAATCGGGGTCAGATACGCAGTATTTT	CASSESGSDTQYF	NA	TRBV6-1	NA	TRBJ2-3
TGTGCCAGCAGCCCAACTAGCGGGAATACGCAGTATTTT	CASSPTSGNTQYF	many	TRBV7-3	TRBD2	TRBJ2-3
TGTGCCACCAGCAGACTAATGCCGGGACAGCTTAATTCACCCCTCCACTTT	CATSRLMPGQLNSPLHF	many	TRBV15	TRBD1	TRBJ1-6
TGCGCCAGCAGCTTGGGAGCGGGAGGGCCCAACGAGCAGTACTTC	CASSLGAGGPNEQYF	many	TRBV27	TRBD2	TRBJ2-7
TGTGCCAGCAGCACCCTGATCGGGGGGAACACTGAAGCTTTCTTT	CASSTLIGGNTEAFF	NA	TRBV6-1	NA	TRBJ1-1
TGTGCCAGCAGCCCTTTCGAGCCCCAGCATTTT	CASSPFEPQHF	few	TRBV3-1	NA	TRBJ1-5
TGTGCCAGCAGCAAAGAGTTATTATCCTACAATGAGCAGTTCTTC	CASSKELLSYNEQFF	NA	TRBV7-9	NA	TRBJ2-1
TGTGCCAGCAGACCCGGGACAGGGGACGAGACCCAGTACTTC	CASRPGTGDETQYF	many	TRBV3-1	TRBD1	TRBJ2-5
TGTGCCAGCAACAGAGCGGGAGTAGATACGCAGTATTTT	CASNRAGVDTQYF	NA	TRBV6-2/TRBV6-3	TRBD2	TRBJ2-3
TGTGCCACCAGTTCACTAGCGGGAGGAGGTTCCTACAATGAGCAGTTCTTC	CATSSLAGGGSYNEQFF	many	TRBV24-1	TRBD2	TRBJ2-1
TGTGCCATCAGTGAGCCCGGACAATTGAACACTGAAGCTTTCTTT	CAISEPGQLNTEAFF	many	TRBV10-3	NA	TRBJ1-1
TGCGCCAGCAGCGCATCCGGGACTAGCGGGAGAGGCGCAGATACGCAGTATTTT	CASSASGTSGRGADTQYF	many	TRBV5-1	TRBD2	TRBJ2-3
TGTGCCAGCAGTTTAGGCCAGACCGCTTACGAGCAGTACTTC	CASSLGQTAYEQYF	many	TRBV12-3/TRBV12-4	NA	TRBJ2-7
TGCAGTGCTAAACAGGGGGCCCAGAACACTGAAGCTTTCTTT	CSAKQGAQNTEAFF	many	TRBV20-1	TRBD1	TRBJ1-1
TGTGCCAGCAGCTTAATCACAGGGGACTACGAGCAGTACTTC	CASSLITGDYEQYF	many	TRBV7-9	TRBD1	TRBJ2-7
TGTGCCAGCAGTGCCCCCGGCGGGGCGGTCCCGAACACCGGGGAGCTGTTTTTT	CASSAPGGAVPNTGELFF	many	TRBV2	NA	TRBJ2-2
TGTGCCTGTAATTGGGAAGCCAAAAACATTCAGTACTTC	CACNWEAKNIQYF	many	TRBV30	NA	TRBJ2-4
TGTGCCAGCAGCGGCGGGACAACTCTCAACCACAATGAGCAGTTCTTC	CASSGGTTLNHNEQFF	NA	TRBV7-9	NA	TRBJ2-1